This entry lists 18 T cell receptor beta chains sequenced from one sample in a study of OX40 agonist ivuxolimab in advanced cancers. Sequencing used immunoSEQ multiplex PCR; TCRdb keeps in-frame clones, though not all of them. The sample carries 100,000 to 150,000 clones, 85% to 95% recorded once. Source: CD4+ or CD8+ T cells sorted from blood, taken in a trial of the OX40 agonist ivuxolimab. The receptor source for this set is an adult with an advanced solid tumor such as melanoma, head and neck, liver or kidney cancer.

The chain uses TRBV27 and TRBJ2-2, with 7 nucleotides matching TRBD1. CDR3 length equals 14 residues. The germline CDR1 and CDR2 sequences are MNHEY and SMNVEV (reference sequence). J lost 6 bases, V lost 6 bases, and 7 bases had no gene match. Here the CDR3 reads CASSFRQGPGELFF. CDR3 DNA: TGTGCCAGCAGCTTTAGACAGGGTCCCGGGGAGCTGTTTTTT.

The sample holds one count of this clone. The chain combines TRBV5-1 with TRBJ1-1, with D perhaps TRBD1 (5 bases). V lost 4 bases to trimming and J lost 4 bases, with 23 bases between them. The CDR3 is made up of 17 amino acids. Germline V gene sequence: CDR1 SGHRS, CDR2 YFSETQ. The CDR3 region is CASSLKPGVQGSTEAFF. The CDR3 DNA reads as TGCGCCAGCAGCCTCAAACCCGGGGTCCAGGGAAGCACTGAAGCTTTCTTT.

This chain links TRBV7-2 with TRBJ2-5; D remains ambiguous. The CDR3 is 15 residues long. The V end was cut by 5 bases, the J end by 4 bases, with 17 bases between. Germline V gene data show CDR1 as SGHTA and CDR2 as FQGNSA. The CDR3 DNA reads TGTGCCAGCAGCCCCGACAAACCGATTAGAGAGACCCAGTACTTC. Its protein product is CASSPDKPIRETQYF.

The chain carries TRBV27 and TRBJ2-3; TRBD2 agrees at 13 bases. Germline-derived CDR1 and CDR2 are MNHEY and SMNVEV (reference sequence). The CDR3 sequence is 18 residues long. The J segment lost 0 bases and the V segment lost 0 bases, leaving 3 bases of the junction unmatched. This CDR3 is CASSLSLTSGGSTDTQYF. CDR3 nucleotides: TGTGCCAGCAGTTTATCGTTGACTAGCGGGGGGAGCACAGATACGCAGTATTTT.

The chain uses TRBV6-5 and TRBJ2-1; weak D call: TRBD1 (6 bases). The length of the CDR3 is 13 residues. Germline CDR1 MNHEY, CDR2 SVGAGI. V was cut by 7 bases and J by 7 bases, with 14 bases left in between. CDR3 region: CASTGASSNEQFF. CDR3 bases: TGTGCCAGCACAGGGGCGTCTAGTAATGAGCAGTTCTTC.

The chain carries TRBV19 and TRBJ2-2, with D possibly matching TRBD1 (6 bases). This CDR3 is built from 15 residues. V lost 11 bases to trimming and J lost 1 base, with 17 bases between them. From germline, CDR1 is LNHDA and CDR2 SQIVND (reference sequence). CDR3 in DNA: TGTGCCTCCTACCCCGACAGGCGGAACACCGGGGAGCTGTTTTTT. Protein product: CASYPDRRNTGELFF.

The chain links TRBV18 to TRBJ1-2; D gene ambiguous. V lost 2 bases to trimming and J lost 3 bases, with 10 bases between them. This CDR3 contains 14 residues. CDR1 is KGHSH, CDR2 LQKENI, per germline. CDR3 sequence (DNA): TGTGCCAGCTCACCAACGGGGTTGGACTATGGCTACACCTTC. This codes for CASSPTGLDYGYTF.

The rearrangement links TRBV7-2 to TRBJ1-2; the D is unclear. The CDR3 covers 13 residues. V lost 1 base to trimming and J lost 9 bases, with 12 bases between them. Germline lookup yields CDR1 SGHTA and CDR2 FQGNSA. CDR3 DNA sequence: TGTGCCAGCAGCTTAGGGTTAAGTGGCAGCTACACCTTC. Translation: CASSLGLSGSYTF.

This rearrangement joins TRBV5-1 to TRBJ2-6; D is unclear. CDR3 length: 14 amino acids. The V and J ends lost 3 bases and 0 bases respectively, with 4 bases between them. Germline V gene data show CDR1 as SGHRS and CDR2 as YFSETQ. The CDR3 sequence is CASSSDSGANVLTF. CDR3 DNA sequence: TGCGCCAGCAGCTCAGACTCTGGGGCCAACGTCCTGACTTTC.

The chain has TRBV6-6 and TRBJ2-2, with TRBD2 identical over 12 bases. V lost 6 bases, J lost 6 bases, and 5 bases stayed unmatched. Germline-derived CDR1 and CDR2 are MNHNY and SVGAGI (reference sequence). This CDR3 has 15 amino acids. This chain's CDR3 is CASRPSGRAPGELFF. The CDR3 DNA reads TGTGCCAGCAGGCCTAGCGGGAGGGCCCCCGGGGAGCTGTTTTTT.

The CDR3 bases are TGTGCCAGCAGCCAAGTGACCACTGAAGCTTTCTTT. This sequence encodes CASSQVTTEAFF. V gene TRBV14 combines with J gene TRBJ1-1, with D unresolved. CDR3 length: 12 amino acids. Trimming removed 1 base at V and 4 bases at J, with 4 bases between. Per the germline V gene, CDR1 is SGHDN and CDR2 is FVKESK.

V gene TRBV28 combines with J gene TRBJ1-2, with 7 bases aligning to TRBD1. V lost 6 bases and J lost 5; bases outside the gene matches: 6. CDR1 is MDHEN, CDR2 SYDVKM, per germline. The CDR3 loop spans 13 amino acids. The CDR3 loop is CASRTGTAYGYTF. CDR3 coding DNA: TGTGCCAGCAGAACCGGGACAGCGTATGGCTACACCTTC.

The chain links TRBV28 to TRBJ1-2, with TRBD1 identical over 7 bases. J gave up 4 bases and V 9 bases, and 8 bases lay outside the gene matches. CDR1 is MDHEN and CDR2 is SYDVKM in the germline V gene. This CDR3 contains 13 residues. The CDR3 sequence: CASQGQPTYGYTF. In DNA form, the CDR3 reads TGTGCCAGTCAGGGACAGCCAACCTATGGCTACACCTTC.

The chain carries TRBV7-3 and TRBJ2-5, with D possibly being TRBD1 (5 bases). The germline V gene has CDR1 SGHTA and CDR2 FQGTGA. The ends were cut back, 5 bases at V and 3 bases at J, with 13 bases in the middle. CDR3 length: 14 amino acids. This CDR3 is CASSATGSKETQYF. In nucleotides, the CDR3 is TGTGCCAGCAGCGCCACAGGTTCCAAAGAGACCCAGTACTTC. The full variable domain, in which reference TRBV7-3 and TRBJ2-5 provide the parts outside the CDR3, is GAGVSQTPSNKVTEKGKYVELRCDPISGHTALYWYRQSLGQGPEFLIYFQGTGAADDSGLPNDRFFAVRPEGSVSTLKIQRTERGDSAVYLCASSATGSKETQYFGPGTRLLVL.

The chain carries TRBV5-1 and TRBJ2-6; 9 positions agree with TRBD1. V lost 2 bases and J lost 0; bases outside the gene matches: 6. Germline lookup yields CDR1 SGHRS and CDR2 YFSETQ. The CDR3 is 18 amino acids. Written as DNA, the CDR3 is TGCGCCAGCAGCTTAGGACAGGGGCTAAACTCTGGGGCCAACGTCCTGACTTTC. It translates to CASSLGQGLNSGANVLTF.

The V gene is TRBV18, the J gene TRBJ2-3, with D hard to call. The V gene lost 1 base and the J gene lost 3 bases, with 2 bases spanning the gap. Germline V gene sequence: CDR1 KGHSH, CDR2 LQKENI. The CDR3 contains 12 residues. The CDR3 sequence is CASSPQTDTQYF. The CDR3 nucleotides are TGTGCCAGCTCACCACAAACAGATACGCAGTATTTT.

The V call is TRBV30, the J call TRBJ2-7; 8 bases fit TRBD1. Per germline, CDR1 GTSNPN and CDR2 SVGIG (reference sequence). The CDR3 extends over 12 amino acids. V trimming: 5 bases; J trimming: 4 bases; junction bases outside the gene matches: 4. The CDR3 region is CAWEDREYEQYF. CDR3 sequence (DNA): TGTGCCTGGGAGGACAGGGAATACGAGCAGTACTTC.

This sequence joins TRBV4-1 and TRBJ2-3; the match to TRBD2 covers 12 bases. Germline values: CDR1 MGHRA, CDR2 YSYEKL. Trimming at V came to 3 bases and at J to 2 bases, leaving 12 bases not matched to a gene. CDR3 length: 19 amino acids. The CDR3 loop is CASSQGTASGRVNTDTQYF. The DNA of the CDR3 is TGCGCCAGCAGCCAGGGAACGGCTAGCGGGAGGGTCAACACAGATACGCAGTATTTT.